A selection of T cell receptor beta chains follows, all from one sample in a study of low-dose radiotherapy and immunotherapy resistance in tumors. From the reads, TCRdb called clonotypes with MiXCR, one entry per CDR3 protein. Of nearly 60,000 distinct CDR3 sequences listed, about a quarter are singletons. The sequenced sample was PBMCs, obtained after low-dose radiotherapy plus immunotherapy. Receptors were obtained from a male donor with prostate cancer. Both conserved end residues are part of each CDR3. The order of the fields is clone size, V gene, D gene, J gene, CDR3 protein, CDR3 DNA. The D gene is left open where the match is weak. Rows give clone size only sometimes, using once, few, many, or a class for an expanded clone.

size: many
V: TRBV5-5
D: .
J: TRBJ2-5
CDR3: CASSLRGPQETQYF
DNA: TGTGCCAGCAGCTTGAGAGGGCCCCAAGAGACCCAGTACTTC

size: many
V: TRBV20-1
D: .
J: TRBJ2-1
CDR3: CSARDGTGLPYNEQFF
DNA: TGCAGTGCTAGAGATGGTACGGGTTTACCCTACAATGAGCAGTTCTTC

size: few
V: TRBV29-1
D: .
J: TRBJ2-1
CDR3: CSAYRGGNEQFF
DNA: TGCAGCGCCTACAGGGGGGGCAATGAGCAGTTCTTC

size: many
V: TRBV4-3
D: .
J: TRBJ2-5
CDR3: CASSQDLWIETQYF
DNA: TGCGCCAGCAGCCAAGATCTCTGGATAGAGACCCAGTACTTC

size: many
V: TRBV6-5
D: .
J: TRBJ2-6
CDR3: CASSGPYGAGANVLTF
DNA: TGTGCCAGCAGCGGACCTTACGGGGCTGGGGCCAACGTCCTGACTTTC

size: once
V: TRBV5-1
D: .
J: TRBJ1-1
CDR3: CASSLSIANTEAFF
DNA: TGCGCCAGCAGCTTGTCCATAGCTAACACTGAAGCTTTCTTT

size: many
V: TRBV11-2
D: .
J: TRBJ2-5
CDR3: CASSLVWETQYF
DNA: TGTGCCAGCAGCTTAGTATGGGAGACCCAGTACTTC

size: many
V: TRBV28
D: .
J: TRBJ1-2
CDR3: CASSLWDYGYTF
DNA: TGTGCCAGCAGTTTATGGGACTATGGCTACACCTTC

size: .
V: TRBV10-2
D: .
J: TRBJ1-2
CDR3: CASSSGANGYTF
DNA: TGCGCCAGCAGTTCTGGTGCCAACGGCTACACCTTC

size: many
V: TRBV4-2
D: TRBD2
J: TRBJ2-1
CDR3: CASSQEVVRSGGAYEQFF
DNA: TGTGCCAGCAGCCAAGAGGTGGTCAGAAGCGGGGGGGCTTACGAGCAGTTCTTC

size: many
V: TRBV6-2/TRBV6-3
D: .
J: TRBJ1-2
CDR3: CASTPGEQQVYGYTF
DNA: TGTGCCAGCACTCCCGGAGAACAGCAGGTCTATGGCTACACCTTC

size: many
V: TRBV28
D: TRBD1
J: TRBJ1-1
CDR3: CASSLVGQGVVF
DNA: TGTGCCAGCAGTTTGGTCGGACAGGGGGTCGTCTTT

size: many
V: TRBV30
D: TRBD1
J: TRBJ1-2
CDR3: CAWSTTGGVGYTF
DNA: TGTGCCTGGAGTACCACAGGGGGCGTTGGCTACACCTTC

size: many
V: TRBV7-2
D: .
J: TRBJ2-1
CDR3: CASSFHSRDWQFF
DNA: TGTGCCAGCAGCTTTCATTCGAGGGATTGGCAGTTCTTC

size: .
V: TRBV11-2
D: TRBD2
J: TRBJ2-1
CDR3: CASSSGLAGGNEQFF
DNA: TGTGCCAGCAGCTCGGGACTAGCGGGAGGAAATGAGCAGTTCTTC

size: many
V: TRBV20-1
D: .
J: TRBJ2-7
CDR3: CSARRERDEQYF
DNA: TGCAGTGCTAGGCGAGAGCGAGACGAGCAGTACTTC

size: many
V: TRBV20-1
D: TRBD2
J: TRBJ2-3
CDR3: CSASWRGGRDTQYF
DNA: TGCAGTGCTAGTTGGCGGGGGGGCAGGGATACGCAGTATTTT

size: .
V: TRBV18
D: .
J: TRBJ1-1
CDR3: CASSPERGLNTEAFF
DNA: TGTGCCAGCTCACCAGAGAGGGGCTTGAACACTGAAGCTTTCTTT

size: .
V: TRBV4-2
D: TRBD2
J: TRBJ2-1
CDR3: CASSQETSGHYNEQFF
DNA: TGTGCCAGCAGCCAAGAGACTAGCGGACACTACAATGAGCAGTTCTTC

size: many
V: TRBV14
D: .
J: TRBJ2-7
CDR3: CASSPSRTLKQYF
DNA: TGTGCCAGCAGCCCCTCTAGGACTCTCAAGCAGTACTTC

size: many
V: TRBV29-1
D: TRBD1
J: TRBJ2-7
CDR3: CSVAQGDYEQYF
DNA: TGCAGCGTTGCACAGGGGGACTACGAGCAGTACTTC

size: many
V: TRBV6-5
D: TRBD1
J: TRBJ2-7
CDR3: CASSWTGVEQYF
DNA: TGTGCCAGCAGTTGGACAGGGGTCGAGCAGTACTTC

size: many
V: TRBV29-1
D: .
J: TRBJ1-2
CDR3: CSVEKGYYGYTF
DNA: TGCAGCGTTGAAAAAGGGTACTATGGCTACACCTTC

size: .
V: TRBV24-1
D: .
J: TRBJ1-2
CDR3: CATSDFATNYGYTF
DNA: TGTGCCACCAGTGATTTCGCAACCAACTATGGCTACACCTTC

size: many
V: TRBV5-1
D: .
J: TRBJ1-1
CDR3: CASKDQVNTEAFF
DNA: TGCGCCAGCAAGGATCAGGTAAACACTGAAGCTTTCTTT

size: many
V: TRBV5-5
D: TRBD1
J: TRBJ1-1
CDR3: CASSSGQGYEAFF
DNA: TGCGCCAGCAGCTCAGGACAGGGGTATGAAGCTTTCTTT

size: many
V: TRBV30
D: .
J: TRBJ1-3
CDR3: CAWSVRGVIGNTIYF
DNA: TGTGCCTGGAGTGTCCGGGGGGTTATAGGAAACACCATATATTTT

size: many
V: TRBV5-1
D: TRBD1
J: TRBJ1-2
CDR3: CASSPRTGTGNYGYTF
DNA: TGCGCCAGCAGCCCTCGGACAGGCACGGGAAACTATGGCTACACCTTC

size: .
V: TRBV7-2
D: .
J: TRBJ2-1
CDR3: CASSDEVTTGSYNEQFF
DNA: TGTGCCAGCAGCGACGAGGTTACTACAGGCTCCTACAATGAGCAGTTCTTC

size: many
V: TRBV20-1
D: .
J: TRBJ1-5
CDR3: CSAKGGNQPQHF
DNA: TGCAGTGCTAAAGGGGGCAATCAGCCCCAGCATTTT

size: many
V: TRBV12-3/TRBV12-4
D: .
J: TRBJ1-1
CDR3: CASSRSGGEGKSEAFF
DNA: TGTGCCAGCAGCCGCTCGGGTGGAGAGGGGAAAAGTGAAGCTTTCTTT

size: many
V: TRBV12-3/TRBV12-4
D: TRBD2
J: TRBJ2-3
CDR3: CASSLKGLGDTQYF
DNA: TGTGCCAGCAGTTTAAAGGGACTAGGGGATACGCAGTATTTT

size: many
V: TRBV6-2/TRBV6-3
D: .
J: TRBJ2-7
CDR3: CASSDLYEQYF
DNA: TGTGCCAGCAGTGACCTCTACGAGCAGTACTTC

size: .
V: TRBV3-1
D: .
J: TRBJ2-7
CDR3: CASSLRGAGYEQYF
DNA: TGTGCCAGCAGCCTTCGAGGGGCTGGTTACGAGCAGTACTTC

size: many
V: TRBV14
D: TRBD1
J: TRBJ2-3
CDR3: CASSQIRTGATDTQYF
DNA: TGTGCCAGCAGCCAAATCCGGACAGGGGCCACAGATACGCAGTATTTT

size: many
V: TRBV5-1
D: TRBD2
J: TRBJ2-7
CDR3: CASSLASGGHLYEQYF
DNA: TGCGCCAGCAGCTTGGCGTCGGGAGGGCACTTATACGAGCAGTACTTC

size: many
V: TRBV4-1
D: .
J: TRBJ2-3
CDR3: CASSQDARQARTDTQYF
DNA: TGCGCCAGCAGCCAAGACGCAAGACAGGCCCGCACAGATACGCAGTATTTT

size: many
V: TRBV24-1
D: TRBD2
J: TRBJ2-1
CDR3: CATSSGRREYNEQFF
DNA: TGTGCCACCAGTAGCGGGAGGAGGGAATACAATGAGCAGTTCTTC

size: .
V: TRBV30
D: .
J: TRBJ1-4
CDR3: CAWNRPAGIATNERLFF
DNA: TGTGCCTGGAACCGGCCGGCGGGGATTGCAACTAATGAAAGACTGTTTTTT

size: many
V: TRBV9
D: .
J: TRBJ2-1
CDR3: CASSVGWSSYNEQFF
DNA: TGTGCCAGCAGCGTAGGCTGGAGCTCCTACAATGAGCAGTTCTTC

size: many
V: TRBV11-3
D: TRBD2
J: TRBJ2-3
CDR3: CASSPTSDTDTQYF
DNA: TGTGCCAGCAGCCCGACTAGCGACACAGATACGCAGTATTTT

size: many
V: TRBV10-3
D: TRBD2
J: TRBJ2-1
CDR3: CAITNSGGGGNYNEQFF
DNA: TGTGCCATCACCAACTCGGGAGGCGGGGGGAACTACAATGAGCAGTTCTTC

size: many
V: TRBV20-1
D: TRBD2
J: TRBJ2-3
CDR3: CSATGLAGETSTDTQYF
DNA: TGCAGTGCTACCGGACTAGCGGGGGAAACTAGCACAGATACGCAGTATTTT

size: many
V: TRBV7-9
D: TRBD1
J: TRBJ2-3
CDR3: CASSSGTGDQYTDTQYF
DNA: TGTGCCAGCAGCTCAGGGACAGGCGACCAGTACACAGATACGCAGTATTTT

size: .
V: TRBV9
D: .
J: TRBJ2-1
CDR3: CASSVGASWDEQFF
DNA: TGTGCCAGCAGCGTAGGTGCTAGCTGGGATGAGCAGTTCTTC

size: many
V: TRBV5-1
D: TRBD2
J: TRBJ2-1
CDR3: CASSLHGGGSYNEQFF
DNA: TGCGCCAGCAGCCTGCATGGGGGGGGCTCCTACAATGAGCAGTTCTTC

size: many
V: TRBV5-1
D: TRBD2
J: TRBJ2-2
CDR3: CASSFSGSIKGVGTGELFF
DNA: TGCGCCAGCAGCTTTAGCGGGAGTATCAAAGGAGTGGGCACCGGGGAGCTGTTTTTT

size: many
V: TRBV29-1
D: .
J: TRBJ2-5
CDR3: CSVVRGIRTQYF
DNA: TGCAGCGTTGTCAGGGGCATAAGGACCCAGTACTTC

size: many
V: TRBV6-6
D: .
J: TRBJ2-7
CDR3: CASSGAGAEQYF
DNA: TGTGCCAGCAGTGGAGCCGGGGCCGAGCAGTACTTC

size: .
V: TRBV18
D: TRBD1
J: TRBJ1-2
CDR3: CASSRQGTGYGYTF
DNA: TGTGCCAGCTCCCGACAGGGGACGGGCTATGGCTACACCTTC